Listed here are 9 T cell receptor beta chains from one sample, sequenced in a study of blood T cell repertoires in COVID-19. Profiled with immunoSEQ multiplex PCR; TCRdb holds only in-frame clones, not every one. Of 330,000 or so clones listed, 92% are singletons. The sample consisted of PBMCs or T cells enriched from blood (not recorded which). Every receptor here comes from a woman between 25 and 40 years old who had recovered from COVID-19.

In regard to this clone: Other DNA sequences within the sample encode an identical CDR3. This chain links TRBV5-1 with TRBJ2-7; 10 positions agree with TRBD1. V lost 4 bases and J lost 4; bases outside the gene matches: 8. Germline values: CDR1 SGHRS, CDR2 YFSETQ. The CDR3 length is 15 residues. CDR3 residues: CASSLTPGQGYEQYF. The CDR3 coding sequence is TGCGCCAGCAGCCTAACTCCGGGACAGGGGTACGAGCAGTACTTC. Variable domain in full (rest from reference TRBV5-1 and TRBJ2-7): KAGVTQTPRYLIKTRGQQVTLSCSPISGHRSVSWYQQTPGQGLQFLFEYFSETQRNKGNFPGRFSGRQFSNSRSEMNVSTLELGDSALYLCASSLTPGQGYEQYFGPGTRLTVT.

The chain has TRBV5-5 and TRBJ1-1; D may be TRBD1 (6 bases). Germline V gene lookup returns CDR1 SGHKS and CDR2 YYEKEE (reference sequence). The CDR3 runs 16 residues. Trimming shortened V by 4 bases and J by 4 bases, and 20 bases separated the two germline ends. Here the CDR3 reads CASSVIQGTGSTEAFF. In DNA, the CDR3 is TGTGCCAGCAGCGTCATACAGGGTACGGGGAGCACTGAAGCTTTCTTT.

This clone was seen once. Other DNA variants within this sample encode the same CDR3. V usage is TRBV5-1 and J usage is TRBJ1-1; TRBD1 agrees at 7 bases. V lost 5 bases, J lost 2 bases, and 6 bases stayed unmatched. Germline V gene sequence: CDR1 SGHRS, CDR2 YFSETQ. This CDR3 spans 14 amino acids. CDR3 coding DNA: TGCGCCAGCAGTCTGGGACAGACAAACACTGAAGCTTTCTTT. This gives the protein CASSLGQTNTEAFF.

A note on this clone: Other nucleotide sequences in the sample specify the same CDR3. The chain combines TRBV7-9 with TRBJ1-5; possible D gene TRBD1, 5 bases. CDR1 SEHNR and CDR2 FQNEAQ come from the germline V gene (reference sequence). Trimming left V 1 base short and J 6 bases short, with 10 bases between. This CDR3 comprises 14 residues. CDR3 sequence reads: CASSLGQGGQPQHF. In DNA form, the CDR3 reads TGTGCCAGCAGCTTAGGTCAGGGCGGTCAGCCCCAGCATTTT.

The genes are TRBV28 and TRBJ1-6; D not resolved. Between the trimmed V and J ends, which lost 6 bases and 6 bases, there was a span of 9 bases. Germline loops: CDR1 MDHEN, CDR2 SYDVKM. The CDR3 runs to 13 residues. CDR3 loop: CASRQIPNSPLHF. Here the CDR3 DNA reads TGTGCCAGCAGACAGATTCCTAATTCACCCCTCCACTTT.

This clone was seen once. The chain has TRBV19 and TRBJ1-2, with D maybe TRBD1 (5 bases). V was pared by 5 bases and J by 2 bases, with 18 bases between. CDR1 and CDR2 (germline): LNHDA, SQIVND (reference sequence). The CDR3 extends over 16 amino acids. For the CDR3, the DNA is TGTGCCAGTAGTGCCACCTTCGGGGGGACGAACTATGGCTACACCTTC. Its translation: CASSATFGGTNYGYTF. Full variable domain (remainder filled in from reference TRBV19 and TRBJ1-2): DGGITQSPKYLFRKEGQNVTLSCEQNLNHDAMYWYRQDPGQGLRLIYYSQIVNDFQKGDIAEGYSVSREKKESFPLTVTSAQKNPTAFYLCASSATFGGTNYGYTFGSGTRLTVV.

The chain recombines TRBV6-5 with TRBJ1-4; tentative D call: TRBD1 (5 bases). Trimming removed 4 bases from V and 6 bases from J, with 18 bases in between. The CDR3 extends over 16 amino acids. Per germline, CDR1 MNHEY and CDR2 SVGAGI. The CDR3 sequence: CASSSPGQGLDEKLFF. The CDR3 bases are TGTGCCAGCAGTTCCCCCGGGCAGGGTTTGGATGAAAAACTGTTTTTT.

The chain joins TRBV3-1 (or the pseudogene TRBV3-2) to TRBJ2-5; 12 nucleotides match TRBD2. This CDR3 region has 18 residues. Germline CDR1 is LGHDT and CDR2 is YNNKEL (reference sequence). V gave up 4 bases and J gave up 4 bases; unmatched junction bases: 13. CDR3 region: CASSPTRLAGGLGETQYF. CDR3 nucleotide sequence: TGTGCCAGCAGCCCGACCCGGCTAGCGGGGGGGCTCGGAGAGACCCAGTACTTC.

The chain links TRBV28 to TRBJ1-3; a possible D gene is TRBD1 (6 bases). Germline V gives CDR1 MDHEN, CDR2 SYDVKM. The CDR3 length is 13 residues. The V end was cut by 8 bases, the J end by 4 bases, with 12 bases between. The CDR3 loop is CASGWTVGNTIYF. The CDR3 DNA reads as TGTGCCAGCGGGTGGACAGTCGGAAACACCATATATTTT.